What follows are 20 T cell receptor beta chains derived from one specimen sequenced in a study of blood T cell repertoires in COVID-19. Sequenced by immunoSEQ multiplex PCR; TCRdb stores in-frame clones only, minus some. Counted here are 160,000 or so clones, 65% to 85% occurring once; the ten biggest clones make up roughly 14%. Sequenced input: peripheral blood. Source of these receptors: a woman aged 80 or over with acute or convalescent COVID-19.

This clone was seen just once. The junction departs from germline at one end; a sequencing error may be responsible. This chain links TRBV2 with TRBJ2-5; a weak D match, TRBD2 (5 bases). The CDR3 covers 13 residues. Germline-derived CDR1 and CDR2 are SNHLY and FYNNEI. The CDR3 loop is CASCEDLGGTQYF. The DNA of the CDR3 is TGTGCCAGCTGTGAGGACTTAGGTGGGACCCAGTACTTC. The full variable domain, rest sourced from reference TRBV2 and TRBJ2-5, is EPEVTQTPSHQVTQMGQEVILRCVPISNHLYFYWYRQILGQKVEFLVSFYNNEISEKSEIFDDQFSVERPDGSNFTLKIRSTKLEDSAMYFCASCEDLGGTQYFGPGTRLLVL.

Here the CDR3 reads CASSQLSQGSNQPQHF. The CDR3 DNA reads as TGCGCCAGCAGCCAACTCTCCCAGGGTAGTAATCAGCCCCAGCATTTT. This chain connects TRBV4-1 to TRBJ1-5; D may be TRBD1 (5 bases). This CDR3 is built from 16 residues. V was trimmed by 2 bases and J by 4 bases, leaving 15 bases between them. CDR1 and CDR2 (germline): MGHRA, YSYEKL.

J is TRBJ1-2 and V is TRBV2; TRBD1 matches at 7 bases. Germline lookup yields CDR1 SNHLY and CDR2 FYNNEI. The CDR3 loop spans 14 amino acids. Unmatched junction bases numbered 6, after V lost 8 bases and J lost 0 bases. The CDR3 coding sequence is TGTGCCAGCCACCGGGACAGCACTAACTATGGCTACACCTTC. As protein: CASHRDSTNYGYTF.

J is TRBJ2-7 and V is TRBV11-2; 11 bases are shared with TRBD1. The CDR3 runs to 18 residues. V shed 0 bases, J shed 3 bases, and the junction held 10 bases outside the gene matches. Germline CDR1 is SGHAT and CDR2 is FQNNGV. The CDR3 coding sequence is TGTGCCAGCAGCTTAGATCGAAACTCCGGGACAGGGGGCTACGAGCAGTACTTC. It is translated as CASSLDRNSGTGGYEQYF.

The CDR3 reads CASSLAGGLATNEKLFF. In DNA, the CDR3 is TGTGCCAGCAGCTTGGCGGGAGGGCTTGCGACTAATGAAAAACTGTTTTTT. The chain carries TRBV5-5 and TRBJ1-4; D unresolved. Trimming shortened V by 0 bases and J by 2 bases, and 14 bases separated the two germline ends. This CDR3 is built from 17 residues. Per germline, CDR1 SGHKS and CDR2 YYEKEE (reference sequence). Drawing the rest from reference TRBV5-5 and TRBJ1-4, the complete variable domain is DAGVTQSPTHLIKTRGQQVTLRCSPISGHKSVSWYQQVLGQGPQFIFQYYEKEERGRGNFPDRFSARQFPNYSSELNVNALLLGDSALYLCASSLAGGLATNEKLFFGSGTQLSVL.

Only a few counts were recorded for this clone. The rearrangement uses TRBV2 and TRBJ1-4; D may be TRBD1 (5 bases). Germline loops: CDR1 SNHLY, CDR2 FYNNEI. The V gene lost 4 bases and the J gene lost 3 bases, with 12 bases spanning the gap. The length of the CDR3 is 15 residues. The DNA for the CDR3 is TGTGCCAGCAGTGGCGTAGGGGTTGCTAATGAAAAACTGTTTTTT. It is translated as CASSGVGVANEKLFF.

This rearrangement joins TRBV10-1 to TRBJ2-7, with 8 bases that match TRBD1. The CDR3 covers 12 residues. Germline V gene data show CDR1 as WNHNN and CDR2 as SYGVQD (reference sequence). Trimming took 9 bases from V and 2 from J; bases not matched to a gene: 3. CDR3 protein: CASSDRAYEQYF. The CDR3 DNA is TGCGCCAGTTCGGACAGGGCCTACGAGCAGTACTTC.

This clone was counted once. The chain combines TRBV5-1 with TRBJ1-4; 10 nucleotides match TRBD1. The junction had 5 bases not matched to a gene; V was cut back by 4 bases and J by 8 bases. CDR1 and CDR2 (germline): SGHRS, YFSETQ. The CDR3 runs 14 residues. The CDR3 loop reads CASSDRGQGEKLFF. For the CDR3, the DNA is TGCGCCAGCAGCGACAGGGGGCAGGGGGAAAAACTGTTTTTT.

The V and J genes are TRBV6-1 and TRBJ1-5; 12 bases map to TRBD1. The trim removed 3 bases at V and 6 bases at J, leaving 3 bases unmatched. Germline V gene lookup returns CDR1 MNHNS and CDR2 SASEGT. The CDR3 extends over 15 amino acids. Here the CDR3 reads CASSDRDRGLQPQHF. The CDR3 DNA is TGTGCCAGCAGTGATCGGGACAGGGGGCTTCAGCCCCAGCATTTT.

The rearrangement uses TRBV18 and TRBJ2-1; 7 bases agree with TRBD1. Germline V gene lookup returns CDR1 KGHSH and CDR2 LQKENI. With 5 bases clipped from V and 4 bases from J, the junction kept 8 bases outside the gene matches. This CDR3 comprises 15 residues. DNA for the CDR3: TGTGCCAGCTCAAGAACAGGGGATTATTACAATGAGCAGTTCTTC. This codes for CASSRTGDYYNEQFF.

The chain has TRBV9 and TRBJ2-7; possible D gene TRBD2, 5 bases. The CDR3 extends over 15 amino acids. V lost 0 bases and J 2 bases, leaving 12 bases between the germline ends. CDR1 is SGDLS, CDR2 YYNGEE, per germline. The CDR3, as DNA: TGTGCCAGCAGCGTAGAGGATAGCGTCACCTACGAGCAGTACTTC. Its protein is CASSVEDSVTYEQYF.

V and J are TRBV5-1 and TRBJ2-1, with 16 bases identical to TRBD2. J lost 2 bases, V lost 4 bases, and 12 bases had no gene match. This CDR3 contains 20 residues. Germline lookup yields CDR1 SGHRS and CDR2 YFSETQ. CDR3 protein: CASSGWGLAGGRGAYNEQFF. As DNA, the CDR3 is TGCGCCAGCAGCGGGTGGGGACTAGCGGGAGGGCGCGGGGCCTACAATGAGCAGTTCTTC.

The sample holds one count of this clone. The V gene is TRBV4-2, the J gene TRBJ2-2; 15 bases map to TRBD2. This CDR3 comprises 18 residues. The ends lost 6 bases at V and 3 bases at J; junction bases unmatched: 8. CDR1 is LGHNA, CDR2 YNFKEQ, per germline. Here the CDR3 reads CASSRGTSGGLDTGELFF. In DNA, the CDR3 is TGTGCCAGCAGTCGAGGGACTAGCGGGGGGCTTGACACCGGGGAGCTGTTTTTT.

The chain combines TRBV3-1 (or the pseudogene TRBV3-2) with TRBJ2-7, with D perhaps matching TRBD1 (6 bases). The CDR3 runs to 16 residues. The germline V gene has CDR1 LGHDT and CDR2 YNNKEL (reference sequence). With 6 bases removed from V and 7 bases from J, the gap between germline ends came to 25 bases. CDR3 region: CASSLGQPGKSREQYF. CDR3 bases: TGTGCCAGCAGTCTCGGACAGCCCGGGAAATCCCGGGAGCAGTACTTC.

The chain is built from TRBV27 and TRBJ2-2; tentatively, D is TRBD1 (6 bases). This CDR3 has 17 residues. Germline CDR1 and CDR2: MNHEY and SMNVEV (reference sequence). V was cut by 2 bases and J by 5 bases, with 18 bases left in between. The DNA of the CDR3 is TGTGCCAGCAGTTTAAACAGGGTGCAACTCGGGACCGGGGAGCTGTTTTTT. Protein: CASSLNRVQLGTGELFF.

There are a few counts of this clone. This rearrangement joins TRBV7-2 to TRBJ2-1, with 8 bases that match TRBD2. Per germline, CDR1 SGHTA and CDR2 FQGNSA. The CDR3 length is 15 residues. J lost 2 bases, V lost 3 bases, and 3 bases had no gene match. This CDR3 reads CASSLGTSPYNEQFF. CDR3 in DNA: TGTGCCAGCAGCTTGGGGACTAGTCCCTACAATGAGCAGTTCTTC.

This sequence joins TRBV19 and TRBJ2-1, with D perhaps TRBD1 (9 bases). The CDR3 length is 17 residues. V shed 5 bases and J shed 2 bases, with 19 bases lying between them. Germline loops: CDR1 LNHDA, CDR2 SQIVND (reference sequence). CDR3 sequence reads: CASSVRGGDRAYNEQFF. Here the CDR3 DNA reads TGTGCCAGTAGTGTCCGGGGGGGGGACAGGGCCTACAATGAGCAGTTCTTC. Full variable domain (remainder filled in from reference TRBV19 and TRBJ2-1): DGGITQSPKYLFRKEGQNVTLSCEQNLNHDAMYWYRQDPGQGLRLIYYSQIVNDFQKGDIAEGYSVSREKKESFPLTVTSAQKNPTAFYLCASSVRGGDRAYNEQFFGPGTRLTVL.

The chain joins TRBV28 to TRBJ2-1; 10 nucleotides align to TRBD2. CDR1 MDHEN and CDR2 SYDVKM come from the germline V gene. The CDR3 is 13 residues long. The V segment lost 10 bases and the J segment 4 bases; nucleotides outside the gene matches: 4. The CDR3 region has the DNA TGTGCCACACGGACTAGCGGATACAATGAGCAGTTCTTC. Its translation: CATRTSGYNEQFF.

The chain combines TRBV7-3 with TRBJ1-5, with D possibly TRBD1 on 6 matching bases. Trimming removed 3 bases at V and 5 bases at J, with 8 bases between. The CDR3 has 13 amino acids. Germline CDR1 is SGHTA and CDR2 is FQGTGA. CDR3 sequence: CASSLDSHQPQHF. DNA of the CDR3: TGTGCCAGCAGCTTGGACAGCCATCAGCCCCAGCATTTT.

The chain uses TRBV6-1 and TRBJ2-4, with D possibly TRBD2 on 5 matching bases. This CDR3 comprises 17 residues. V was clipped by 2 bases and J by 0 bases, with 14 bases between them. The germline V gene has CDR1 MNHNS and CDR2 SASEGT. The CDR3 region is CASSERGGSRAKNIQYF. CDR3 nucleotide sequence: TGTGCCAGCAGTGAAAGAGGTGGGAGCCGAGCCAAAAACATTCAGTACTTC.